Listed below are T cell receptor beta chains from one sample, sequenced in a study of post-analysis software for immune sequencing data. TCRdb itself ran the PCR reads through MiXCR, one entry per CDR3 protein. Here the sample spans a few hundred thousand distinct CDR3 sequences, less than 40% being singletons. The sample comprised blood. The receptors were sampled from a girl under 18 with multiple sclerosis. Each CDR3 is given with its conserved first and last residue. Each record gives: CDR3 protein, CDR3 DNA, clone size, J gene, D gene, V gene. The D gene is left open where the match is weak. Expanded clones are given a class, and other clones once, few, many or no size at all.

CASSLETGDTQYF | TGTGCCAGCAGCTTGGAAACCGGGGATACGCAGTATTTT | NA | TRBJ2-3 | NA | TRBV7-2
CASSSWDRSSYNEQFF | TGTGCCAGCAGCTCCTGGGACAGAAGCTCCTACAATGAGCAGTTCTTC | NA | TRBJ2-1 | TRBD1 | TRBV7-8
CASKLGYGVTPLHF | TGTGCCAGCAAACTAGGGTATGGGGTTACACCCCTCCACTTT | NA | TRBJ1-6 | NA | TRBV12-3/TRBV12-4
CASSPPAVAYEQYF | TGTGCCAGCAGCCCTCCCGCAGTGGCCTACGAGCAGTACTTC | few | TRBJ2-7 | NA | TRBV7-9
CSASIVGGSGGTFEQYF | TGCAGTGCTAGTATCGTCGGTGGTAGCGGGGGGACCTTCGAGCAGTACTTC | many | TRBJ2-7 | TRBD2 | TRBV20-1
CASSPILAGKETQYF | TGTGCCAGCAGCCCCATACTAGCGGGGAAAGAGACCCAGTACTTC | many | TRBJ2-5 | TRBD2 | TRBV7-2
CASSHYTDTQYF | TGTGCCAGCTCACACTACACAGATACGCAGTATTTT | once | TRBJ2-3 | NA | TRBV18
CASSSDPRETQYF | TGTGCCAGCAGCTCCGACCCACGAGAGACCCAGTACTTC | many | TRBJ2-5 | NA | TRBV7-3
CASSQGRVGEQYF | TGCGCCAGCAGCCAAGGGAGGGTTGGCGAGCAGTACTTC | NA | TRBJ2-7 | NA | TRBV4-1
CASSLRGGTTQFF | TGTGCCAGCAGCCTAAGAGGGGGCACGACGCAGTTTTTT | NA | TRBJ1-4 | TRBD1 | TRBV12-3/TRBV12-4
CASSNRDREDYGYTF | TGTGCCAGCAGCAATAGGGACAGAGAAGACTATGGCTACACCTTC | few | TRBJ1-2 | TRBD1 | TRBV3-1
CANSQDSKPAYEQYF | TGTGCCAACAGCCAAGATTCGAAGCCTGCCTACGAGCAGTACTTC | NA | TRBJ2-7 | NA | TRBV3-1
CASSSGPSTDTQYF | TGTGCCAGCAGCTCGGGGCCCTCCACAGATACGCAGTATTTT | NA | TRBJ2-3 | NA | TRBV3-1
CASSLDPGQPSYEQYF | TGTGCCAGCAGCTTGGACCCGGGACAGCCCTCCTACGAGCAGTACTTC | few | TRBJ2-7 | TRBD1 | TRBV5-6
CSARGGQRQGAEEQYF | TGCAGTGCTAGAGGGGGACAAAGACAGGGGGCGGAAGAGCAGTACTTC | NA | TRBJ2-5 | TRBD1 | TRBV20-1
CASSYGREEVTQYF | TGTGCCAGCAGTTACGGCAGGGAGGAGGTGACCCAGTACTTC | many | TRBJ2-5 | NA | TRBV6-5
CASSQHRTDAPEQFF | TGTGCCAGCAGCCAGCATCGGACGGACGCCCCTGAGCAGTTCTTC | NA | TRBJ2-1 | NA | TRBV4-2
CSARRDMFVTEAFF | TGCAGTGCTAGAAGGGACATGTTTGTAACTGAAGCTTTCTTT | NA | TRBJ1-1 | NA | TRBV20-1
CSARGRTGSTEAFF | TGCAGTGCTAGAGGAAGGACAGGGAGTACTGAAGCTTTCTTT | NA | TRBJ1-1 | TRBD1 | TRBV20-1
CASSFSIREKRFF | TGTGCCAGCAGTTTCTCTATTCGAGAAAAACGGTTTTTT | NA | TRBJ1-4 | NA | TRBV12-3/TRBV12-4
CSAGGTGGYEQYF | TGCAGTGCCGGCGGGACAGGGGGCTACGAGCAGTACTTC | NA | TRBJ2-7 | TRBD1 | TRBV20-1
CASSPGRGSYYGYTF | TGTGCCAGCAGTCCAGGCAGGGGGTCTTACTATGGCTACACCTTC | NA | TRBJ1-2 | TRBD1 | TRBV12-3/TRBV12-4
CSVEEAAGNEQYF | TGCAGCGTTGAAGAAGCAGCGGGGAACGAGCAGTACTTC | few | TRBJ2-7 | TRBD2 | TRBV29-1
CASSFVGAAYEQYF | TGTGCCAGCAGTTTCGTTGGCGCGGCCTACGAGCAGTACTTC | NA | TRBJ2-7 | NA | TRBV27
CASRVVGNTEAFF | TGTGCCAGCAGGGTCGTGGGGAACACTGAAGCTTTCTTT | NA | TRBJ1-1 | NA | TRBV6-1
CASSATGVNGYTF | TGTGCCAGCAGTGCAACAGGGGTTAATGGCTACACCTTC | NA | TRBJ1-2 | TRBD1 | TRBV28
CATSRDGTDNEQFF | TGTGCCACCAGCAGAGATGGGACAGACAATGAGCAGTTCTTC | NA | TRBJ2-1 | TRBD1 | TRBV15
CASSFPHRLEQYF | TGTGCCAGCAGTTTTCCTCACCGGCTCGAGCAGTACTTC | few | TRBJ2-7 | NA | TRBV28
CASSVEQEPNYGYTF | TGTGCCAGCAGCGTAGAACAGGAGCCTAACTATGGCTACACCTTC | NA | TRBJ1-2 | NA | TRBV9
CSASRTGGAYEQYF | TGCAGTGCTTCCCGGACAGGGGGCGCCTACGAGCAGTACTTC | few | TRBJ2-7 | TRBD1 | TRBV20-1
CANDDRAVGSDYGYTF | TGTGCCAACGATGACAGGGCCGTTGGGTCCGACTATGGCTACACCTTC | NA | TRBJ1-2 | TRBD1 | TRBV12-3/TRBV12-4
CSVDVDTQYF | TGCAGCGTTGATGTAGATACGCAGTATTTT | NA | TRBJ2-3 | NA | TRBV29-1
CSAAGRPAVDTQYF | TGCAGTGCGGCAGGGCGCCCGGCGGTGGATACGCAGTATTTT | few | TRBJ2-3 | NA | TRBV20-1
CASSLGATTYNEQFF | TGTGCCAGCAGCTTAGGAGCGACGACCTACAATGAGCAGTTCTTC | NA | TRBJ2-1 | NA | TRBV7-2
CASSLSQHYGYTF | TGTGCCAGCAGTTTGTCACAGCACTATGGCTACACCTTC | few | TRBJ1-2 | NA | TRBV27
CASSQEMGRGQETQYF | TGTGCCAGCAGCCAAGAGATGGGGCGGGGTCAAGAGACCCAGTACTTC | NA | TRBJ2-5 | NA | TRBV4-2
CASTSGTGTQNEQYF | TGCGCCAGCACCTCCGGGACAGGGACTCAAAACGAGCAGTACTTC | NA | TRBJ2-7 | TRBD1 | TRBV5-1
CASSLAGAVQGGDEQFF | TGTGCCAGCAGTTTAGCCGGTGCGGTACAGGGAGGCGATGAGCAGTTCTTC | few | TRBJ2-1 | NA | TRBV12-3/TRBV12-4
CASSLGSGSSYNEQFF | TGTGCCAGCAGCTTAGGCTCAGGGAGCTCCTACAATGAGCAGTTCTTC | NA | TRBJ2-1 | NA | TRBV7-9
CASSERGLYEQYF | TGTGCCAGCAGTGAAAGGGGGCTCTACGAGCAGTACTTC | NA | TRBJ2-7 | TRBD1 | TRBV25-1
CASTPRAREDLYF | TGTGCCAGCACACCTCGTGCGCGGGAGGATCTGTACTTC | few | TRBJ2-7 | TRBD2 | TRBV7-2
CASSRRGEAYEQYF | TGTGCCAGCAGCCGCAGGGGTGAGGCCTACGAGCAGTACTTC | few | TRBJ2-7 | NA | TRBV3-1
CASSFGAHNEQFF | TGTGCCAGCAGTTTCGGGGCCCACAATGAGCAGTTCTTC | many | TRBJ2-1 | NA | TRBV12-3/TRBV12-4
CASSSPLLSGGTRRHEQFF | TGTGCCAGCAGCTCTCCCCTCCTTAGCGGGGGGACCCGTAGGCATGAGCAGTTCTTC | once | TRBJ2-1 | TRBD2 | TRBV28
CASSPTGWAGGYEQFF | TGTGCCAGCAGTCCCACAGGATGGGCTGGGGGGTATGAGCAGTTCTTC | NA | TRBJ2-1 | NA | TRBV12-3/TRBV12-4
CASSLVADRGQKLFF | TGCGCCAGCAGCTTGGTAGCCGATCGAGGGCAAAAACTGTTTTTT | NA | TRBJ1-4 | NA | TRBV5-1
CASSERTSHYEQYF | TGCGCCAGCAGCGAAAGGACTAGCCACTACGAGCAGTACTTC | NA | TRBJ2-7 | TRBD2 | TRBV10-2
CAIRADSYMNYGYTF | TGTGCCATCAGGGCGGACAGCTACATGAACTATGGCTACACCTTC | few | TRBJ1-2 | NA | TRBV10-3
CASSLVAGGHYNEQFF | TGTGCCAGCAGCTTGGTAGCGGGGGGCCACTACAATGAGCAGTTCTTC | many | TRBJ2-1 | TRBD2 | TRBV5-4
CASSPSRFSGGEWEQFF | TGTGCCAGCAGCCCCTCCAGGTTCAGCGGGGGAGAGTGGGAGCAGTTCTTC | few | TRBJ2-1 | TRBD2 | TRBV5-6
CASSQEQGAGNTIYF | TGCGCCAGCAGCCAAGAACAGGGGGCTGGAAACACCATATATTTT | NA | TRBJ1-3 | TRBD1 | TRBV4-3
CSAGTTQETQYF | TGCAGCGCTGGGACAACCCAAGAGACCCAGTACTTC | many | TRBJ2-5 | NA | TRBV29-1
CATSRDFGSSGESTDTQYF | TGTGCCACCAGCAGAGATTTCGGGAGCAGCGGGGAAAGCACAGATACGCAGTATTTT | NA | TRBJ2-3 | TRBD2 | TRBV15